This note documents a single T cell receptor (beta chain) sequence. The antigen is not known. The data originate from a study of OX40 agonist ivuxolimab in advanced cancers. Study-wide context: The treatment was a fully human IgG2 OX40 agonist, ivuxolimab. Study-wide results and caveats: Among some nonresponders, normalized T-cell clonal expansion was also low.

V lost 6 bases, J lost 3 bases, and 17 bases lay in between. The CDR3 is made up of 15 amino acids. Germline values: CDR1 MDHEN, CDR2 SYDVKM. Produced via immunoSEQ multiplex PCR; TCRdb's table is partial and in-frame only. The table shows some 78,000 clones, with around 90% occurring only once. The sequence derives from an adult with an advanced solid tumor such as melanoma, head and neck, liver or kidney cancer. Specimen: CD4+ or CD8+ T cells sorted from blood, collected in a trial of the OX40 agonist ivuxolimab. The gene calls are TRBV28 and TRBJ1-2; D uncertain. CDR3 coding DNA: TGTGCCAGCAGACTACTGAGTCGGGTCGACTATGGCTACACCTTC. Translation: CASRLLSRVDYGYTF.